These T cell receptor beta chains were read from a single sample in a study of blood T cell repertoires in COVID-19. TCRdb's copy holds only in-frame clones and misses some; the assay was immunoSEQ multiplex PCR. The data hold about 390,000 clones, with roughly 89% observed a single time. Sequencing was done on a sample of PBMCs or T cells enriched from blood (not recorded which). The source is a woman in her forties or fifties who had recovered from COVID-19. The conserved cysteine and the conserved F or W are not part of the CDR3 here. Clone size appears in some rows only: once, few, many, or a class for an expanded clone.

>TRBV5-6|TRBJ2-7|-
ASSQAYEQY
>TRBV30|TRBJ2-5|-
AWSGHY
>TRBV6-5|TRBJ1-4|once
ASWSARNEKLF
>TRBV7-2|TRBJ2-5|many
ASSPTGGHKTQY
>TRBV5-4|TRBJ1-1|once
ASKLTGNTEAF
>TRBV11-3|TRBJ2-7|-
ASSPSQGREQY
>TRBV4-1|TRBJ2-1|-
ASSQPTEHNEQF
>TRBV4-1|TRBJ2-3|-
ASSYTSGGAVLDTQY
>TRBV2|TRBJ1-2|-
AGTGVKDGYT
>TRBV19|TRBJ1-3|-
ASSPKGQAAGNTIY
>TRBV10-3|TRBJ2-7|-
AIRRQGVDEQY
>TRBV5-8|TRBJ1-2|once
ASRDRSHYGYT
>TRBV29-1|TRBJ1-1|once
SVALTALNTEAF
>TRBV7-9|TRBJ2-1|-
ASSFDYNNEQF
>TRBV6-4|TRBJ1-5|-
ASFTPGPIGGQPQH
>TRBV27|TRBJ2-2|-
ASSFSGELF
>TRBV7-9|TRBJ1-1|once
ASSPRGHLNTEAF
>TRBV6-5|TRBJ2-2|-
ASATGFRTGELF
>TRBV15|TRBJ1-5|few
ATSRVYRENQPQH
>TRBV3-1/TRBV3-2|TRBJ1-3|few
ASREGYSGNTIY
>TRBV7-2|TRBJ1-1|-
ASSSPQGARTEAF
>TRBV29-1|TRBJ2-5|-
SVDKQQETQY
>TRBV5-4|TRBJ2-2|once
ASSTGTGGVGELF
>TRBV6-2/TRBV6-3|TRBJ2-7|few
ASSPGQPPRRGN
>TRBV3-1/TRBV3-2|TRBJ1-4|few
ASSHRGGPNEKLF
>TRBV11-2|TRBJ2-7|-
ASSLGRGGPYEQY
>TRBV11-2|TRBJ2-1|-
ASSLQRVPYNEQF
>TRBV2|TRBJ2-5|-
ASSLNRGGRETQY
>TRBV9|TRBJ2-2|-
ASSVEGGTGELF
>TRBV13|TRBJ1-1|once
ASSLGGGDRGLSTEAF